A selection of T cell receptor beta chains follows, all from one sample in a study of neoadjuvant anti-PD-1 for oral cavity cancer. Data came from immunoSEQ multiplex PCR; TCRdb stores just in-frame clones and leaves some out. This sample has tens of thousands of clones; around 84% occur once, and the top ten carry approximately 3.6%. This specimen consisted of PBMCs, obtained after nivolumab (anti-PD-1) treatment. These receptors originate from a person aged 35-79 years with oral cavity squamous cell carcinoma. Each CDR3 is given with its conserved first and last residue. The D gene is left open where the match is weak. Only some rows state a clone size, as once, few, many or a class for expanded clones.

TRBJ2-5,.,TRBV7-7,.,CASSLARTTQETQYF,TGTGCTAGCAGCTTAGCGAGGACCACTCAAGAGACCCAGTACTTC
TRBJ1-3,.,TRBV19,.,CASSIAGRVSGNTIYF,TGTGCCAGTAGTATAGCCGGCAGGGTCTCTGGAAACACCATATATTTT
TRBJ2-1,.,TRBV7-6,.,CASSPLASAYNEQFF,TGTGCCAGCAGCCCTCTAGCGTCCGCCTACAATGAGCAGTTCTTC
TRBJ2-7,.,TRBV15,.,CATSRGLSYEQYF,TGTGCCACCAGCCGAGGGTTGTCCTACGAGCAGTACTTC
TRBJ1-3,.,TRBV28,.,CASSPGGYSGNTIYF,TGTGCCAGCAGTCCGGGGGGGTACTCTGGAAACACCATATATTTT
TRBJ2-2,.,TRBV6-4,once,CASSDSGGLTTGELFF,TGTGCCAGCAGTGACTCGGGTGGGTTGACCACCGGGGAGCTGTTTTTT
TRBJ2-1,.,TRBV7-2,.,CASSLSPHEQFF,TGTGCCAGCAGCTTATCCCCCCATGAGCAGTTCTTC
TRBJ2-5,.,TRBV30,.,CAWSGMGGETQYF,TGTGCCTGGAGTGGGATGGGGGGAGAGACCCAGTACTTC
TRBJ1-4,TRBD1,TRBV7-9,.,CASSPPTGAGEKLFF,TGTGCCAGCAGCCCACCGACAGGGGCTGGTGAAAAACTGTTTTTT
TRBJ2-1,TRBD1,TRBV5-1,.,CASSPGTVLNEQFF,TGCGCCAGCAGCCCCGGGACAGTACTCAATGAGCAGTTCTTC
TRBJ1-1,.,TRBV7-6,.,CASSPQIGGTEAFF,TGTGCCAGCAGCCCTCAGATCGGGGGCACTGAAGCTTTCTTT
TRBJ1-2,.,TRBV18,.,CASSPTENYGYTF,TGTGCCAGCTCACCGACAGAGAACTATGGCTACACCTTC
TRBJ2-7,.,TRBV1,.,CTSSRIHPRVTRSYEQYF,TGCACCAGCAGCCGAATACACCCCCGCGTGACTAGATCCTACGAGCAGTACTTC
TRBJ2-7,TRBD1,TRBV2,.,CASRTGVGSYEQYF,TGTGCCAGCAGAACAGGGGTCGGCTCCTACGAGCAGTACTTC
TRBJ2-3,.,TRBV27,.,CASSSGFGTQYF,TGTGCCAGCAGTTCAGGGTTTGGTACGCAGTATTTT
TRBJ1-4,.,TRBV10-2,once,CASSEQTAGEKLFF,TGCGCCAGCAGTGAGCAAACGGCGGGTGAAAAACTGTTTTTT
TRBJ1-1,.,TRBV9,.,CASSVATQGEAFF,TGTGCCAGCAGCGTAGCTACCCAGGGAGAAGCTTTCTTT
TRBJ2-5,TRBD1,TRBV30,.,CAWSDTPTGAGGAQYF,TGTGCCTGGAGTGACACCCCGACAGGGGCGGGTGGGGCCCAGTACTTC
TRBJ2-2,TRBD1,TRBV7-3,.,CASSPTGQGAAGGELFF,TGTGCCAGCAGCCCAACGGGACAGGGGGCCGCAGGCGGGGAGCTGTTTTTT
TRBJ2-1,.,TRBV2,medium-sized,CASSVQGGEQFF,TGTGCCAGCAGTGTACAGGGCGGTGAGCAGTTCTTC
TRBJ2-7,TRBD1,TRBV5-4,.,CASSLWAGTGAYEQYF,TGTGCCAGCAGCTTGTGGGCCGGGACAGGGGCGTACGAGCAGTACTTC
TRBJ2-1,TRBD2,TRBV5-1,once,CASSLELGTSQHNEQFF,TGCGCCAGCAGCTTAGAATTAGGGACTAGTCAGCACAATGAGCAGTTCTTC
TRBJ2-1,.,TRBV15,.,CATSRGGPTYNEQFF,TGTGCCACCAGCAGAGGGGGGCCCACCTACAATGAGCAGTTCTTC
TRBJ2-1,TRBD2,TRBV5-1,.,CASSDSGVSYNEQFF,TGCGCCAGCAGCGATAGCGGGGTTTCCTACAATGAGCAGTTCTTC
TRBJ1-5,.,TRBV19,.,CASSVLQENQPQHF,TGTGCCAGTAGTGTACTGCAGGAGAATCAGCCCCAGCATTTT
TRBJ2-1,TRBD2,TRBV7-9,.,CASSFGTSGNEQFF,TGTGCCAGCAGCTTTGGGACTAGCGGCAATGAGCAGTTCTTC
TRBJ1-2,.,TRBV2,many,CASSSKGTGGLGYTF,TGTGCCAGCAGTTCCAAGGGGACCGGGGGCTTGGGCTACACCTTC
TRBJ1-5,.,TRBV28,.,CASREQGGNQPQHF,TGTGCCAGCAGAGAACAGGGAGGGAATCAGCCCCAGCATTTT
TRBJ1-5,.,TRBV11-2,.,CASSLAGNQPQHF,TGTGCCAGCAGCTTAGCCGGGAATCAGCCCCAGCATTTT
TRBJ1-1,.,TRBV10-3,.,CAISVGQNTEAFF,TGTGCCATCAGTGTGGGGCAGAACACTGAAGCTTTCTTT
TRBJ1-2,TRBD1,TRBV20-1,.,CSASGGYGYTF,TGCAGTGCTTCAGGGGGCTATGGCTACACCTTC
TRBJ2-3,.,TRBV6-1,few,CASSATRADADTQYF,TGTGCCAGCAGTGCGACAAGGGCCGATGCGGATACGCAGTATTTT
TRBJ2-7,TRBD1,TRBV9,.,CASSLERQGSYEQYF,TGTGCCAGCAGCCTAGAGAGACAGGGCTCCTACGAGCAGTACTTC
TRBJ1-1,.,TRBV27,few,CASSSVQRNTEAFF,TGTGCCAGCAGTTCCGTACAGAGAAACACTGAAGCTTTCTTT
TRBJ1-5,.,TRBV9,.,CASSPNGEGQPQHF,TGTGCCAGCAGCCCCAATGGAGAAGGGCAGCCCCAGCATTTT
TRBJ2-3,.,TRBV28,.,CASSFAGSTDTQYF,TGTGCCAGCAGTTTCGCCGGTAGCACAGATACGCAGTATTTT
TRBJ2-1,.,TRBV12-2,.,CASRSTPGLVMSSYNEQFF,TGTGCAAGTCGCTCCACTCCGGGACTAGTGATGAGCTCCTACAATGAGCAGTTCTTC
TRBJ2-1,.,TRBV30,.,CAWTGGKLYNEQFF,TGTGCCTGGACGGGCGGAAAGCTATACAATGAGCAGTTCTTC
TRBJ1-2,TRBD1,TRBV5-1,.,CASSFTGTEDDTF,TGCGCCAGCAGCTTTACCGGGACAGAAGACGATACCTTC
TRBJ2-1,.,TRBV5-1,.,CASSDARDYNEQFF,TGCGCCAGTAGCGATGCGAGGGACTACAATGAGCAGTTCTTC
TRBJ1-3,.,TRBV2,.,CASSGPGAGGNTIYF,TGTGCCAGCAGTGGACCGGGAGCGGGTGGAAACACCATATATTTT
TRBJ1-1,.,TRBV28,.,CASSLLDGDTEAFF,TGTGCCAGCAGTTTACTCGATGGGGACACTGAAGCTTTCTTT
TRBJ2-7,.,TRBV5-4,.,CASSLDRETTTYEQYF,TGTGCCAGCAGCTTGGACAGGGAAACTACCACCTACGAGCAGTACTTC
TRBJ2-1,.,TRBV7-9,few,CATTLGPSSYNEQFF,TGTGCCACCACCCTCGGCCCGAGCTCCTACAATGAGCAGTTCTTC
TRBJ2-4,.,TRBV7-9,.,CASSLALTGDIQYF,TGTGCCAGCAGCTTAGCTTTGACAGGAGACATTCAGTACTTC
TRBJ2-1,TRBD2,TRBV30,.,CAWRAPGTSGYNEQFF,TGTGCCTGGAGGGCCCCCGGGACTAGCGGCTACAATGAGCAGTTCTTC
TRBJ1-1,.,TRBV7-9,.,CASSFDRLNTEAFF,TGTGCCAGCAGCTTCGACAGGTTGAACACTGAAGCTTTCTTT
TRBJ2-5,.,TRBV7-2,.,CASSPGWGRETQYF,TGTGCCAGCAGCCCAGGCTGGGGGCGGGAGACCCAGTACTTC
TRBJ2-1,TRBD1,TRBV4-1,.,CASTKDRGDNEQFF,TGCGCCAGCACCAAGGACAGGGGGGACAATGAGCAGTTCTTC
TRBJ2-5,.,TRBV6-1,.,CASTLEGILETQYF,TGTGCCAGCACCCTTGAGGGGATTTTAGAGACCCAGTACTTC
TRBJ2-2,.,TRBV5-4,.,CASSPGWGDTGELFF,TGTGCCAGCAGCCCCGGGTGGGGGGACACCGGGGAGCTGTTTTTT
TRBJ2-5,TRBD1,TRBV28,.,CASSSDRDYQETQYF,TGTGCCAGCAGTTCCGACAGGGATTACCAAGAGACCCAGTACTTC
TRBJ2-3,TRBD2,TRBV6-5,few,CASSYVSGRAPDTQYF,TGTGCCAGCAGTTACGTCAGCGGGAGGGCTCCAGATACGCAGTATTTT